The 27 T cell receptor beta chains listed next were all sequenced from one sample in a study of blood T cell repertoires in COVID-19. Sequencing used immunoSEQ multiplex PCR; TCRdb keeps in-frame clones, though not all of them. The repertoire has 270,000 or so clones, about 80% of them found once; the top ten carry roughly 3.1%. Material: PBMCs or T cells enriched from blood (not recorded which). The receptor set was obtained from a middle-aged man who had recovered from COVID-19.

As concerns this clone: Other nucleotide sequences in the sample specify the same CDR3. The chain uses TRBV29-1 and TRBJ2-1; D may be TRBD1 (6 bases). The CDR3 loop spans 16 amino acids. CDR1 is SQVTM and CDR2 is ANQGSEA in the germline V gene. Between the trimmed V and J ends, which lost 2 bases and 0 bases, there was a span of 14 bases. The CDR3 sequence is CSVESPDRSSYNEQFF. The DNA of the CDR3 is TGCAGCGTTGAATCTCCTGACAGGAGCTCCTACAATGAGCAGTTCTTC.

CDR3 sequence reads: CTSSQSPTGGESYLLGSPLHF. DNA of the CDR3: TGCACCAGCAGCCAATCCCCGACAGGGGGCGAAAGTTACCTCCTTGGTTCACCCCTCCACTTT. V is TRBV1 and J is TRBJ1-6; the D call of TRBD1 is as the table states it, not checked on the DNA. TRBV1 is termed a pseudogene. The CDR3 runs 21 residues.

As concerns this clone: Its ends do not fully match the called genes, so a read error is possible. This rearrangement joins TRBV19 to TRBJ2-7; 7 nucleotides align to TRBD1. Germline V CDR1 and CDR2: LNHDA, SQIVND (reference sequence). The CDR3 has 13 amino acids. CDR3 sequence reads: CASSISAGTASTF. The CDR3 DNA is TGTGCCAGTAGTATCTCAGCCGGGACAGCGAGTACGTTC.

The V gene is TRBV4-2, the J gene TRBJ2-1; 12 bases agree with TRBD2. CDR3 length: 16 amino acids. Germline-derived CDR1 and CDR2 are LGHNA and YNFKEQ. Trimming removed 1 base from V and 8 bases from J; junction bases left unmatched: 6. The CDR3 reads CASSQAASGRVYEQFF. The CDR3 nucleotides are TGTGCCAGCAGCCAAGCGGCTAGCGGGAGGGTGTATGAGCAGTTCTTC.

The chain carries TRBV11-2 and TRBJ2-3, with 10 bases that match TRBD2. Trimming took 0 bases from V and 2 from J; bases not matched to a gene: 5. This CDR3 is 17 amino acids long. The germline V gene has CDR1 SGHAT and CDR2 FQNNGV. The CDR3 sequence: CASSLEGAGGPTDTQYF. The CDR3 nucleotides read TGTGCCAGCAGCTTAGAAGGAGCGGGGGGGCCCACAGATACGCAGTATTTT.

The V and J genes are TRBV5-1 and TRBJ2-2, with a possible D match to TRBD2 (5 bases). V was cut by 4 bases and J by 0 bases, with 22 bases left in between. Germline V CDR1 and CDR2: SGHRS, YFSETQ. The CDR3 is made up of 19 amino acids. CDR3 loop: CASSPRRGPDLANTGELFF. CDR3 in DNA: TGCGCCAGCAGCCCCCGCCGGGGTCCCGATCTTGCGAACACCGGGGAGCTGTTTTTT.

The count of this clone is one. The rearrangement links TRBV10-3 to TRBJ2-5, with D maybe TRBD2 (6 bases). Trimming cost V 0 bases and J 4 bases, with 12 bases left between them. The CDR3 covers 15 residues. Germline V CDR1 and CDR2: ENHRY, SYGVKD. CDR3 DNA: TGTGCCATCAGTGAGTCAGGGACTGTGGGAGAGACCCAGTACTTC. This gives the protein CAISESGTVGETQYF.

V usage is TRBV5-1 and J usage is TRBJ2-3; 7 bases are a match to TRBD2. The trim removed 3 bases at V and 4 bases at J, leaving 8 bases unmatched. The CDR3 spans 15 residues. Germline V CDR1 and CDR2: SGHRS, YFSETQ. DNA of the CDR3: TGCGCCAGCAGCTGGAGCGGGACCGGAGCAGATACGCAGTATTTT. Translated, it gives CASSWSGTGADTQYF.

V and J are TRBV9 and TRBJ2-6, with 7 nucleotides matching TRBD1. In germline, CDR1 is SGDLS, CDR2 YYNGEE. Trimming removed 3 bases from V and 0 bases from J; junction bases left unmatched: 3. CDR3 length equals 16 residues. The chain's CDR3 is CASSARGHSGANVLTF. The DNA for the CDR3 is TGTGCCAGCAGCGCGAGGGGGCACTCTGGGGCCAACGTCCTGACTTTC.

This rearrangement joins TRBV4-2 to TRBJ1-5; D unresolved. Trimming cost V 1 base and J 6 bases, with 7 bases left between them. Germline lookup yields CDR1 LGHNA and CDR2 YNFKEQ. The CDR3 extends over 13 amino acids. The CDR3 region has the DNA TGTGCCAGCAGCCAAGCCGGAGGTCAGCCCCAGCATTTT. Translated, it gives CASSQAGGQPQHF.

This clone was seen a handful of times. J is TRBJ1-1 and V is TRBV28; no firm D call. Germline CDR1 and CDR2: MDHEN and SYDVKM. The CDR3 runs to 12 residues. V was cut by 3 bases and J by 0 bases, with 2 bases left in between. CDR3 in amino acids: CASSFVNTEAFF. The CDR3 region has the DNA TGTGCCAGCAGTTTCGTGAACACTGAAGCTTTCTTT. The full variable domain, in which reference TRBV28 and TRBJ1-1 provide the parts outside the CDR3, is DVKVTQSSRYLVKRTGEKVFLECVQDMDHENMFWYRQDPGLGLRLIYFSYDVKMKEKGDIPEGYSVSREKKERFSLILESASTNQTSMYLCASSFVNTEAFFGQGTRLTVV.

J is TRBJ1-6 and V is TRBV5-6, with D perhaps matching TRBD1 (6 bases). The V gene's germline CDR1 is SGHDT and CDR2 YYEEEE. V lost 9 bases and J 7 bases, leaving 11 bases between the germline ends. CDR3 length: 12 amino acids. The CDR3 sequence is CATGQLNSPLHF. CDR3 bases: TGTGCCACCGGACAGTTAAATTCACCCCTCCACTTT. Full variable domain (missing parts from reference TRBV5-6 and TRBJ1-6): DAGVTQSPTHLIKTRGQQVTLRCSPKSGHDTVSWYQQALGQGPQFIFQYYEEEERQRGNFPDRFSGHQFPNYSSELNVNALLLGDSALYLCATGQLNSPLHFGNGTRLTVT.

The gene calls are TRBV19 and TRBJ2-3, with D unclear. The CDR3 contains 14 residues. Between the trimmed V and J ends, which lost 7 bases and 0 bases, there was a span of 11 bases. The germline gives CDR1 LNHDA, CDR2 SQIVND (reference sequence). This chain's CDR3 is CASTVALSTDTQYF. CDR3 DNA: TGTGCCAGTACGGTAGCTCTTAGCACAGATACGCAGTATTTT.

The CDR3 nucleotides read TGCGCCAGCAGCCAAGATCAGGGTTACGGAAACACCATATATTTT. It codes for CASSQDQGYGNTIYF. This rearrangement joins TRBV4-1 to TRBJ1-3, with D possibly matching TRBD1 (5 bases). Trimming pared 0 bases from V and 4 bases from J, leaving 10 bases between. Germline CDR1 MGHRA, CDR2 YSYEKL. CDR3 size: 15 residues.

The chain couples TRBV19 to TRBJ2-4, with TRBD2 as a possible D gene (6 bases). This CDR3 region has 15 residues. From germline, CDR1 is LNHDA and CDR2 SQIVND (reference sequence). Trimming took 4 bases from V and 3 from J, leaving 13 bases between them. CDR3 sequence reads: CASSTRREDKNIQYF. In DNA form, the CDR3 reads TGTGCCAGTAGTACGAGGAGGGAGGACAAAAACATTCAGTACTTC.

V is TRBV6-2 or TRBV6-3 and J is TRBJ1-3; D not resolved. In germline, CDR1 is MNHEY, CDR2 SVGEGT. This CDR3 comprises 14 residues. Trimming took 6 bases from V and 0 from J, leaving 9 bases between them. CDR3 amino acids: CASSRPPSGNTIYF. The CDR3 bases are TGTGCCAGCAGCCGGCCGCCCTCTGGAAACACCATATATTTT.

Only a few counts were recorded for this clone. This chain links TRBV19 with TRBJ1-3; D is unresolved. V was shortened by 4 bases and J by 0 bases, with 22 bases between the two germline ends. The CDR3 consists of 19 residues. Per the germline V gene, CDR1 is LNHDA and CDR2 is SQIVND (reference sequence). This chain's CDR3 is CASSKRGEISAYSGNTIYF. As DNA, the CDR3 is TGTGCCAGTAGTAAACGAGGAGAGATATCAGCTTACTCTGGAAACACCATATATTTT.

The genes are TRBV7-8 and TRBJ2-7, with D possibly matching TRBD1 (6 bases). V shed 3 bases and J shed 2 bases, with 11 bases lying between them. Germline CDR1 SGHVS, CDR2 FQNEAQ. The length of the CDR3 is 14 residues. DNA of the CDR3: TGTGCCAGCAGCTTTAGGACAGAGACCTACGAGCAGTACTTC. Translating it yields CASSFRTETYEQYF.

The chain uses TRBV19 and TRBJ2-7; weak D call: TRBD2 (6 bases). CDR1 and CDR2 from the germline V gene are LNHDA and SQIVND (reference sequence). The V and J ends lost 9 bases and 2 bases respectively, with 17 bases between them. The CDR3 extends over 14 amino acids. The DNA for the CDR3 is TGTGCCAGCGCCTTCGGGGGTGGGACCTACGAGCAGTACTTC. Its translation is CASAFGGGTYEQYF.

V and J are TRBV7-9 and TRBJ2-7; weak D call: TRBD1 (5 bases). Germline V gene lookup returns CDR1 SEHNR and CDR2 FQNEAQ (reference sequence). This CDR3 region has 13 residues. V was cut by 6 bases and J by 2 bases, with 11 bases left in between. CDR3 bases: TGTGCCAGCAGGACTGACAGTCCCTACGAGCAGTACTTC. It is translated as CASRTDSPYEQYF.

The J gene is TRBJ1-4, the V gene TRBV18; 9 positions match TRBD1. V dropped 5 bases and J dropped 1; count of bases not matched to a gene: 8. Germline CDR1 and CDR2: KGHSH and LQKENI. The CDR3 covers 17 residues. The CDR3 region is CASSSGQGFGTNEKLFF. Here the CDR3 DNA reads TGTGCCAGCTCATCGGGACAGGGATTCGGAACTAATGAAAAACTGTTTTTT.

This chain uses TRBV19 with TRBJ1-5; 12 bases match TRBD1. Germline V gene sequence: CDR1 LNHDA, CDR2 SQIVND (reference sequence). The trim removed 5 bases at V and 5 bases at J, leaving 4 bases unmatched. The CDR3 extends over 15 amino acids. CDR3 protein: CASSAGQGADQPQHF. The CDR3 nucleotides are TGTGCCAGTAGTGCGGGACAGGGGGCTGATCAGCCCCAGCATTTT.

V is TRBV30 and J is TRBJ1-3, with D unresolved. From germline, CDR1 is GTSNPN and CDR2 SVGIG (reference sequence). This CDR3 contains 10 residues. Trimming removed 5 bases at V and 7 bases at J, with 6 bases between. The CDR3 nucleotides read TGTGCCTGGGCGAGGAACACCATATATTTT. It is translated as CAWARNTIYF.

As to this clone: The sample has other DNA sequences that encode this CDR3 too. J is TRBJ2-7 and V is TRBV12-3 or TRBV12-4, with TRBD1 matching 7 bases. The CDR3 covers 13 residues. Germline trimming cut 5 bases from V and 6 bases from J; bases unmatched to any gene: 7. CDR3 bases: TGTGCCAGCAGTCCCCGGACAGGCTTCGAGCAGTACTTC. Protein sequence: CASSPRTGFEQYF.

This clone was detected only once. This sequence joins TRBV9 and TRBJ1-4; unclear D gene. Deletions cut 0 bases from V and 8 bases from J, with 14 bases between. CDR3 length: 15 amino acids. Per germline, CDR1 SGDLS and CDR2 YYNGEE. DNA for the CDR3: TGTGCCAGCAGCGTAGTCACCGGGTTAGGAGAAAAACTGTTTTTT. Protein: CASSVVTGLGEKLFF.

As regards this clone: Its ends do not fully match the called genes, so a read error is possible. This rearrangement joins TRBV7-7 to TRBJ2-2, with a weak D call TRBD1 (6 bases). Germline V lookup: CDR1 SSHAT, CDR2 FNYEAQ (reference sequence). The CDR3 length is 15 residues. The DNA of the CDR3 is TGTGCTAGCAGCTTAGGCCCAGGGGATCCCGGGGAGCTGTTTTTT. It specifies CASSLGPGDPGELFF.

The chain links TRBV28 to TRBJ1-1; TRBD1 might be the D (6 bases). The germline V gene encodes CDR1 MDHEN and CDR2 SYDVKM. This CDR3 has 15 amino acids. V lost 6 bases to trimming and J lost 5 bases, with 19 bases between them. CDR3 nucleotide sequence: TGTGCCAGCAGCCGCTGGGGGGGGCCATTTACTGAAGCTTTCTTT. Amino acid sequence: CASSRWGGPFTEAFF. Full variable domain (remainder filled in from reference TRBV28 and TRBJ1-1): DVKVTQSSRYLVKRTGEKVFLECVQDMDHENMFWYRQDPGLGLRLIYFSYDVKMKEKGDIPEGYSVSREKKERFSLILESASTNQTSMYLCASSRWGGPFTEAFFGQGTRLTVV.